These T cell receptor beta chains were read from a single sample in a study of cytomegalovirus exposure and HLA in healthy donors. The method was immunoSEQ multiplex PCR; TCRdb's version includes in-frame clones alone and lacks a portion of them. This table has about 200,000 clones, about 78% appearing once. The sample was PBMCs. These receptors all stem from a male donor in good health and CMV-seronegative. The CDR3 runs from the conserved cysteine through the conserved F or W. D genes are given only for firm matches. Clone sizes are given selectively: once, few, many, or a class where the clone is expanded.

CDR3nt: TGTGCCAGCAGTCTAAACAGGGGAACGGCTGAAGCTTTCTTT; CDR3aa: CASSLNRGTAEAFF; v_gene: TRBV28; abundance: -; j_gene: TRBJ1-1; d_gene: TRBD1
CDR3nt: TGTGCCAGCAGGGGGGACACGAACACTGAAGCTTTCTTT; CDR3aa: CASRGDTNTEAFF; v_gene: TRBV6-1; abundance: -; j_gene: TRBJ1-1; d_gene: -
CDR3nt: TGTGCCAGCAGCTTAGACGTGGGGGCCTTCGCTGAAGCTTTCTTT; CDR3aa: CASSLDVGAFAEAFF; v_gene: TRBV7-2; abundance: few; j_gene: TRBJ1-1; d_gene: -
CDR3nt: TGTGCCAGCAGGATAGGGACAGGTGAAGCTTTCTTT; CDR3aa: CASRIGTGEAFF; v_gene: TRBV6-5; abundance: -; j_gene: TRBJ1-1; d_gene: TRBD1
CDR3nt: TGCGCCAGCAGCTTGGCTGGGGCCACTGAAGCTTTCTTT; CDR3aa: CASSLAGATEAFF; v_gene: TRBV5-1; abundance: -; j_gene: TRBJ1-1; d_gene: -
CDR3nt: TGTGCCAGCAGTGAAGGGGGTGGGGGGTATCAGCCCCAGCATTTT; CDR3aa: CASSEGGGGYQPQHF; v_gene: TRBV6-1; abundance: -; j_gene: TRBJ1-5; d_gene: -
CDR3nt: TGTGCCAGCAGCTCCGGGACAACCCTTGAAGCTTTCTTT; CDR3aa: CASSSGTTLEAFF; v_gene: TRBV5-4; abundance: few; j_gene: TRBJ1-1; d_gene: -
CDR3nt: TGTGCCAGCTCTTCAACCGGGACAGGGGGTGGATATGGCTACACCTTC; CDR3aa: CASSSTGTGGGYGYTF; v_gene: TRBV18; abundance: -; j_gene: TRBJ1-2; d_gene: TRBD1
CDR3nt: TGTGCCAGCAGCGGAATGTCGGGAGGGCTCAGCACAGATACGCAGTATTTT; CDR3aa: CASSGMSGGLSTDTQYF; v_gene: TRBV2; abundance: -; j_gene: TRBJ2-3; d_gene: TRBD2
CDR3nt: TGTGCCAGCAGCCCGTGGACTAGCGGGACCCAAGAGACCCAGTACTTC; CDR3aa: CASSPWTSGTQETQYF; v_gene: TRBV28; abundance: -; j_gene: TRBJ2-5; d_gene: TRBD2
CDR3nt: TGTGCCAGCAGTAGAACCGGGACAGGCTACAATGAGCAGTTCTTC; CDR3aa: CASSRTGTGYNEQFF; v_gene: TRBV6-5; abundance: -; j_gene: TRBJ2-1; d_gene: TRBD1